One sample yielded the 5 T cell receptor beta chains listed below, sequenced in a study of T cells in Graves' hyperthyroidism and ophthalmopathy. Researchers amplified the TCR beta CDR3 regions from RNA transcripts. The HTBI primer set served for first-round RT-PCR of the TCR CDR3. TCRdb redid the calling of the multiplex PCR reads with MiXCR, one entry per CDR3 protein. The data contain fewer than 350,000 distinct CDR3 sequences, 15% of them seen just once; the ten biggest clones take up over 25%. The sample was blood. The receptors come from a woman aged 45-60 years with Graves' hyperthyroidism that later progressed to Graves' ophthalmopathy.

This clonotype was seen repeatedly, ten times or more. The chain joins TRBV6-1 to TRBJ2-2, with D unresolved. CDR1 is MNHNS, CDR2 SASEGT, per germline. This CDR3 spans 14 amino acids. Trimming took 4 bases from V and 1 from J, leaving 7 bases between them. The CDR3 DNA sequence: TGTGCCAGCAGTGTACAGATGAACACCGGGGAGCTGTTTTTT. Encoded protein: CASSVQMNTGELFF.

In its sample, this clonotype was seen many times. CDR3 nucleotide sequence: TGTGCCAGCACCGAGACAGGGAACACTGAAGCTTTCTTT. The encoded protein is CASTETGNTEAFF. J is TRBJ1-1 and V is TRBV12-3 or TRBV12-4; TRBD1 is a possible D gene (6 bases). The germline V and J ends were trimmed by 7 bases and 1 base, with 10 bases remaining between them. This CDR3 has 13 amino acids.

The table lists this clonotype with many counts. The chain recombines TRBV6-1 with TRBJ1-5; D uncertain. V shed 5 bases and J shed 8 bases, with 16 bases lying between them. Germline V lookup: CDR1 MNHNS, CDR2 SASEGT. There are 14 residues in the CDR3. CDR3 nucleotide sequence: TGTGCCAGCAGTTACCGGTTGGCGGGAAAGCCCCAGCATTTT. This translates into CASSYRLAGKPQHF.

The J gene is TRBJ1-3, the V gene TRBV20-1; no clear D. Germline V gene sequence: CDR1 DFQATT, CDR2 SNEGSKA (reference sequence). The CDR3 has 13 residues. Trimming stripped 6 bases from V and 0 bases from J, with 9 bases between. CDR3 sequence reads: CSADPSSGNTIYF. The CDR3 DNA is TGCAGTGCCGACCCATCCTCTGGAAACACCATATATTTT.

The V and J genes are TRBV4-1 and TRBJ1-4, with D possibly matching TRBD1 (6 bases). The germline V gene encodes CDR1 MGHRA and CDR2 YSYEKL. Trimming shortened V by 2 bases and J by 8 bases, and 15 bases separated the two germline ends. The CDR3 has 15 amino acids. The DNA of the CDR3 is TGCGCCAGCAGCCAACCACAGGGTGTAGTGGAAAAACTGTTTTTT. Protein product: CASSQPQGVVEKLFF.